This TCR beta chain was sequenced during a study of blood T cell repertoires in COVID-19. The CDR3 spans 15 residues. Germline V gene sequence: CDR1 MNHEY, CDR2 SVGAGI. V was trimmed by 6 bases and J by 1 base, leaving 14 bases between them. Generated by immunoSEQ multiplex PCR, the TCRdb table keeps only in-frame clones and is missing some. The sample has some 200,000 clones, roughly 80% seen once; the top ten hold around 9.3%. Sequencing was done on a sample of peripheral blood. The receptor comes from a woman of 80 years or more with acute or convalescent COVID-19. The chain uses TRBV6-5 and TRBJ2-3; D is perhaps TRBD1 (6 bases). CDR3 sequence: CASRVQGRGTDTQYF. The DNA for the CDR3 is TGTGCCAGCAGAGTACAGGGCCGGGGCACAGATACGCAGTATTTT.